The clone carrying this T cell receptor (beta chain) was counted between two and nine times. The antigen is not known. This specimen belongs to a study of CD8 T cells in ankylosing spondylitis. Quantitative 5'-RACE with molecular barcodes was used to make the TCR beta libraries. One entry per CDR3 protein results from TCRdb running MiXCR on the 5' RACE reads. The sample holds about 480,000 distinct CDR3 sequences, roughly 18% seen once. Deletions cut 3 bases from V and 14 bases from J, with 18 bases between. The CDR3 is made up of 12 amino acids. CDR1 is DFQATT and CDR2 is SNEGSKA in the germline V gene (reference sequence). Study results and limitations: A TCR beta motif of about 8 highly homologous variants seemed to mark ankylosing spondylitis blood. There was reportedly significant enrichment of clones that were disease-linked in matched ankylosing spondylitis synovial fluid.

This clonotype originated in a male donor with ankylosing spondylitis. Material for sequencing was blood, either unsorted or a sorted T cell fraction (not recorded which). The gene calls are TRBV20-1 and TRBJ2-3; possible D gene TRBD2, 5 bases. Here the CDR3 reads CSARAPTRLLYF. The CDR3 DNA reads as TGCAGTGCTAGGGCGCCAACTAGACTTCTGTATTTT.